This note documents a single TCR beta chain sequence. Its antigen target is currently unknown. No base-level quality is on record; no much larger clone is a single base apart. For CDR1 and CDR2, the germline V gene lists ENHRY and SYGVKD. V is pared back by 5 bases and J by 7 bases, with 15 bases lying between the germline termini. The CDR3 contains 14 residues, cysteine and phenylalanine counted. The retained sequence is limited to the CDR3, 42 bases, with the frame set at the first base. The Qiagen DNeasy Kit was used to extract genomic DNA from the sorted cells. TCR beta chain deep sequencing was performed on the immunoSEQ platform. In the source study's methods: Repertoire data analysis was performed with the immunoSEQ Analyzer software. TCRdb limited this immuneACCESS table to in-frame rearrangements with V and J called. A share of clones is missing; checked studies link under half to unresolved V genes, and the rest is unexplained. V, J and clone size reflect that table, while D and trimming were determined from the DNA. This sample comprises approximately 25,000 clones, 84% of them detected only once. Over 25% of the sample is taken by the ten largest.

The sample originates from a study of EBV T-cell therapy then PD-1 blockade in nasopharyngeal carcinoma (dated by TCRdb to 2020 to 2022). Reading the label with the study, this specimen's treatment or condition is: AdE1-LMPpoly-expanded autologous EBV-specific T-cell therapy followed by anti-PD-1 nivolumab. The chain links TRBV10-3 with TRBJ2-1, and perhaps TRBD2 as D gene, on 6 matching bases. The sequence was obtained from a man aged 40-49 years with nasopharyngeal carcinoma. The sample was CD8+ T cells from blood, taken around day 58 from a patient whose treatment included autologous EBV-specific T cells and nivolumab. The CDR3 is CAISSPGGRNEQFF. The nucleotides are TGTGCCATCAGTTCCCCTGGGGGGAGGAATGAGCAGTTCTTC.